This T cell receptor (beta chain) was found in a study of early T cells in non-severe SARS-CoV-2 infection. Study background: Chains were not paired, and sequencing was done on bulk RNA from unsorted whole blood.

This clonotype has just a few counts. TCRdb ran MiXCR on the 5' RACE reads and lists one entry per CDR3 protein. Of approximately 80,000 distinct CDR3 sequences in the sample, approximately 12% were seen once. The germline gives CDR1 SGHVS, CDR2 FNYEAQ. Trimming left V 0 bases short and J 3 bases short, with 8 bases between. This CDR3 is 14 amino acids long. This sequence joins TRBV7-6 and TRBJ2-5, with TRBD2 as a possible D gene (6 bases). The sequenced sample was whole blood. This receptor was taken from an adult who was a healthcare worker with PCR-confirmed SARS-CoV-2 infection or an uninfected control (not recorded which). The CDR3 DNA reads TGTGCCAGCAGCTTAGCGGGCGGGAAAGAGACCCAGTACTTC. Translation gives CASSLAGGKETQYF.